This T cell receptor (beta chain) came from a study of T cell responses to AZD1222 COVID-19 vaccine. General study results and limits: Vaccine-associated CD4 TCRs ranged over spike, dominating at 160-218 and 743-854. The sample set comprised mostly white British donors with more females, and clonal diversity was possibly underestimated. Increased Spike-specific TCR breadth and depth were observed after two AZD1222 doses. Repertoire samples came only from after the peak T cell response.

Details on this clone: Its specificity is unknown.

Sequenced by immunoSEQ multiplex PCR; TCRdb stores in-frame clones only, minus some. The sample lists tens of thousands of clones; roughly 88% were seen once. Germline V lookup: CDR1 MDHEN, CDR2 SYDVKM. V gave up 5 bases and J gave up 4 bases; unmatched junction bases: 16. The CDR3 spans 17 residues. Specimen: peripheral blood, collected on day 0 of MenACWY control vaccination. The chain couples TRBV28 to TRBJ1-2; 7 bases line up with TRBD1. This clonotype was obtained from an adult in good health. The CDR3 nucleotides are TGTGCCAGCAGTACAAACACGGACAGGCCCTCCGCCTATGGCTACACCTTC. Translating gives CASSTNTDRPSAYGYTF.